These 10 T cell receptor beta chains were all obtained from the same sample, sequenced in a study of shared clonotypes between healthy human individuals. Libraries were prepared by immunoSEQ multiplex PCR; TCRdb keeps only in-frame clonotypes and omits some of them. The sample holds hundreds of thousands of clones, around 77% seen once. The sequenced sample consisted of PBMCs. Receptors were obtained from a woman in her thirties or forties in good health. Some clones in this sample may be carry-over from other donors' samples.

The chain links TRBV18 to TRBJ1-1; 7 bases map to TRBD1. There are 16 residues in the CDR3. Trimming at V came to 4 bases and at J to 0 bases, leaving 8 bases not matched to a gene. Germline V lookup: CDR1 KGHSH, CDR2 LQKENI. The CDR3 coding sequence is TGTGCCAGCTCACAGAAGGGGGCCCCCGTGAACACTGAAGCTTTCTTT. Translation gives CASSQKGAPVNTEAFF.

Concerning this clone itself: A far larger clone is off by one base, so a read error is likely. The chain has TRBV7-9 and TRBJ2-3; D gene ambiguous. Germline assignment: CDR1 SEHNR and CDR2 FQNEAQ (reference sequence). The ends were cut back, 5 bases at V and 3 bases at J, with 3 bases in the middle. CDR3 size: 11 residues. The DNA for the CDR3 is TGTGCCAGCAGCCAGACAGATACGCAGTATTTT. Its translation: CASSQTDTQYF. The full variable domain, with the rest looked up from reference TRBV7-9 and TRBJ2-3, is DTGVSQNPRHKITKRGQNVTFRCDPISEHNRLYWYRQTLGQGPEFLTYFQNEAQLEKSRLLSDRFSAERPKGSFSTLEIQRTEQGDSAMYLCASSQTDTQYFGPGTRLTVL.

V is TRBV7-8 and J is TRBJ1-1; D ambiguous. The CDR3 totals 12 residues. Between the trimmed V and J ends, which lost 0 bases and 7 bases, there was a span of 6 bases. Germline CDR1 reads SGHVS; CDR2 reads FQNEAQ. The CDR3 DNA reads as TGTGCCAGCAGCTTAGCCTCCGGTGAAGCTTTCTTT. Translation gives CASSLASGEAFF. Full variable domain (outside the CDR3, taken from reference TRBV7-8 and TRBJ1-1): GAGVSQSPRYKVAKRGQDVALRCDPISGHVSLFWYQQALGQGPEFLTYFQNEAQLDKSGLPSDRFFAERPEGSVSTLKIQRTQQEDSAVYLCASSLASGEAFFGQGTRLTVV.

This chain joins TRBV5-4 and TRBJ1-2; no clear D. CDR1 is SGHNT and CDR2 is YYREEE in the germline V gene (reference sequence). The CDR3 totals 15 residues. The ends were cut back, 0 bases at V and 6 bases at J, with 15 bases in the middle. The CDR3 nucleotides read TGTGCCAGCAGCTTGGAAAGCGATCGGGTGGATGGCTACACCTTC. Encoded protein: CASSLESDRVDGYTF.

V is TRBV28 and J is TRBJ2-6; TRBD1 is a possible D gene (6 bases). Trimming took 4 bases from V and 3 from J, leaving 10 bases between them. Germline V gene sequence: CDR1 MDHEN, CDR2 SYDVKM. This CDR3 spans 15 amino acids. The CDR3 DNA sequence: TGTGCCAGCAGTTCCAACAGGGTTGGGGCCAACGTCCTGACTTTC. The encoded protein is CASSSNRVGANVLTF.

The chain joins TRBV11-2 to TRBJ2-5; D is possibly TRBD1 (6 bases). The CDR3 length is 14 residues. The V end was cut by 7 bases, the J end by 4 bases, with 16 bases between. Germline assignment: CDR1 SGHAT and CDR2 FQNNGV. In nucleotides, the CDR3 is TGTGCCAGCACCCGAGGGGGTTTACGAGAGACCCAGTACTTC. It specifies CASTRGGLRETQYF.

This clone appeared once. A much larger clone lies a single base off, so this may be a read error. The same CDR3 is also encoded by other DNA sequences in this sample. The chain is built from TRBV5-6 and TRBJ1-4, with D unresolved. Per germline, CDR1 SGHDT and CDR2 YYEEEE. The CDR3 is 12 amino acids. DNA of the CDR3: TGTGCTAGCAGCTTGTCGGATGAAAAACTGTTTTTT. Its translation: CASSLSDEKLFF.

The J gene is TRBJ2-3, the V gene TRBV5-1, with 7 bases that match TRBD2. This CDR3 contains 15 residues. V was clipped by 2 bases and J by 0 bases; unmatched bases: 3. In germline, CDR1 is SGHRS, CDR2 YFSETQ. The CDR3 DNA sequence: TGCGCCAGCAGCTTCAGCGGGGCTAGCACAGATACGCAGTATTTT. It encodes CASSFSGASTDTQYF.

The chain has TRBV20-1 and TRBJ1-1; D is unresolved. In germline, CDR1 is DFQATT, CDR2 SNEGSKA (reference sequence). The germline V and J ends were trimmed by 6 bases and 4 bases, with 9 bases remaining between them. This CDR3 is built from 11 residues. The CDR3 spells CSAMTVTEAFF. In nucleotides, the CDR3 is TGCAGTGCCATGACGGTCACTGAAGCTTTCTTT.

The rearrangement joins TRBV28 to TRBJ2-1; D is unclear. The CDR3 extends over 15 amino acids. The germline CDR1 and CDR2 sequences are MDHEN and SYDVKM. Trimming removed 5 bases from V and 9 bases from J, with 20 bases in between. The CDR3 coding sequence is TGTGCCAGCAGTATAGGTCTAGTAACCCTCGGTGAGCAGTTCTTC. It yields the protein CASSIGLVTLGEQFF. The entire variable domain, with the rest obtained from reference TRBV28 and TRBJ2-1, is as follows: DVKVTQSSRYLVKRTGEKVFLECVQDMDHENMFWYRQDPGLGLRLIYFSYDVKMKEKGDIPEGYSVSREKKERFSLILESASTNQTSMYLCASSIGLVTLGEQFFGPGTRLTVL.